The sequence of this TCR beta chain was determined in a study of post-analysis software for immune sequencing data. General study findings and limits: Five or six TRBV segments, TRBV5-6, TRBV5-1 and TRBV20-1 among them, were found more frequent in patients than controls. Samples made in the same batch grouped tightly together by F measure. Controls had significantly higher normalized Chao1 diversity than multiple sclerosis patients.

CDR1 is SGHAT, CDR2 FQNNGV, per germline. This CDR3 has 15 residues. TCR beta libraries were prepared from cDNA with unique molecular identifiers. Yield was roughly 0.5 million cDNA molecules from about 0.94 to 9.7 million T cells. From the PCR reads, TCRdb called clonotypes with MiXCR, one entry per CDR3 protein. The sample includes roughly 170,000 distinct CDR3 sequences, roughly 30% of them seen just once. On this clonotype itself: Its matching antigen is unknown. A much larger clone lies one base from this, so it may be a read error.

This sequence originates from a girl aged 10 to 17 with multiple sclerosis. The rearrangement links TRBV11-2 to TRBJ2-1, with 7 bases lining up with TRBD1. The sample consisted of blood. In DNA, the CDR3 is TGTGCCAGCAGCGGACACAGGGGTCCCTACAATAAGCAGTTCTTC. Its translation: CASSGHRGPYNKQFF.